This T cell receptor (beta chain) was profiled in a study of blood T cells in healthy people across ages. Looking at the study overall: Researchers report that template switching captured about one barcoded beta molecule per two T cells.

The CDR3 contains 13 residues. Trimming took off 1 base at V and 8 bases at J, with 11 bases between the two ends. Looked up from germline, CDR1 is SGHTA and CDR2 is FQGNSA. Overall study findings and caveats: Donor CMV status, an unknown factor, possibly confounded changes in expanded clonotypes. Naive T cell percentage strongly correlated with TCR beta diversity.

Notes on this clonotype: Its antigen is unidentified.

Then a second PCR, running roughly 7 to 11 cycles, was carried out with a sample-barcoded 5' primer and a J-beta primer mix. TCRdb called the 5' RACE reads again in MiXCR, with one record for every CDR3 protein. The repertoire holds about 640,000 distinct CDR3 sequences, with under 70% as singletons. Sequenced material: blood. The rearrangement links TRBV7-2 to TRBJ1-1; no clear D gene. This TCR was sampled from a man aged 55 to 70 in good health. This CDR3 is CASSLVASEEAFF. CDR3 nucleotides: TGTGCCAGCAGCTTAGTAGCATCCGAGGAAGCTTTCTTT.